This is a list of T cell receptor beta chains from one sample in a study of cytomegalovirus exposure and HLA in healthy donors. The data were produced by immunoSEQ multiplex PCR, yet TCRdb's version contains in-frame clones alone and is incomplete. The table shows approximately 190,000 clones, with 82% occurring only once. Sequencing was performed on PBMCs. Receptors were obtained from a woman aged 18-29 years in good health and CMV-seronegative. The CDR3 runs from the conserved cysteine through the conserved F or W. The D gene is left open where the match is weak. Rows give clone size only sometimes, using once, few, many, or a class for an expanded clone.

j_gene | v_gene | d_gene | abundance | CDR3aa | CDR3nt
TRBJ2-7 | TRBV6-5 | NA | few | CASRGRLDSYEQYF | TGTGCCAGCAGGGGCCGACTAGATTCCTACGAGCAGTACTTC
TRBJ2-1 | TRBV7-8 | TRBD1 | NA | CASSPRDRGLSEQFF | TGTGCCAGCAGCCCCCGGGACAGGGGGCTGAGTGAGCAGTTCTTC
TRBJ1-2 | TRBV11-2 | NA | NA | CASSLGAAGSYGYTF | TGTGCCAGCAGCTTAGGGGCTGCGGGAAGCTATGGCTACACCTTC
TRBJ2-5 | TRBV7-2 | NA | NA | CASSSKGKETQYF | TGTGCCAGCAGCTCGAAGGGGAAGGAGACCCAGTACTTC
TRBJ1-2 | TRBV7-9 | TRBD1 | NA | CASTPYFGTEYGYTF | TGTGCCAGCACCCCCTACTTCGGGACAGAGTATGGCTACACCTTC
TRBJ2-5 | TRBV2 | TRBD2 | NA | CASSRDGSGETQYF | TGTGCCAGCAGCCGGGACGGTAGCGGGGAGACCCAGTACTTC
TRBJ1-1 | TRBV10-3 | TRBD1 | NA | CAISERTGANTEAFF | TGTGCCATCAGTGAGAGGACAGGAGCGAACACTGAAGCTTTCTTT
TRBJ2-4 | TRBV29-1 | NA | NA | CSVGSGAKNIQYF | TGCAGCGTTGGATCGGGGGCCAAAAACATTCAGTACTTC
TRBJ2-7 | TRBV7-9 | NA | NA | CASSFVTGSYEQYF | TGTGCCAGCAGCTTTGTTACGGGATCTTACGAGCAGTACTTC
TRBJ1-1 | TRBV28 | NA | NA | CASRVTGGTEAFF | TGTGCCAGCAGGGTGACAGGTGGCACTGAAGCTTTCTTT
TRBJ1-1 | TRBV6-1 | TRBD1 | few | CASSAMGTGNTEAFF | TGTGCCAGCAGTGCAATGGGGACAGGGAACACTGAAGCTTTCTTT
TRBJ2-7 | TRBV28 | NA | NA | CASSLTLKGERRSYEQYF | TGTGCCAGCAGCCTAACACTCAAGGGGGAACGACGGTCCTACGAGCAGTACTTC
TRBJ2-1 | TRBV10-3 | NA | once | CAISGRAGEGAEQFF | TGTGCCATCAGTGGTAGAGCGGGGGAGGGGGCTGAGCAGTTCTTC
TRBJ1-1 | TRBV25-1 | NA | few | CASSALGGSTEAFF | TGTGCCAGCAGTGCACTGGGGGGGTCGACTGAAGCTTTCTTT
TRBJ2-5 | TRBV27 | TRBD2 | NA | CASSPSIRREGETQYF | TGTGCCAGCAGTCCCTCGATTCGTCGGGAGGGTGAGACCCAGTACTTC
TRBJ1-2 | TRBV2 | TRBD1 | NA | CASRSGQGLGYTF | TGTGCCAGCAGGTCGGGACAGGGTTTAGGCTACACCTTC
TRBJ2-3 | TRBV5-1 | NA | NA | CASSPPGIRGLRVAGGSDTQYF | TGCGCCAGCAGCCCTCCGGGGATCAGGGGGCTCCGTGTGGCGGGAGGGTCAGATACGCAGTATTTT
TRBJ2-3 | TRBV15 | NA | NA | CATSRDTQDPRTDTQYF | TGTGCCACCAGCAGAGATACACAGGACCCCCGGACAGATACGCAGTATTTT
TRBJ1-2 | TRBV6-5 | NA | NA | CASSYSDPYQEGGYTF | TGTGCCAGCAGTTATTCGGACCCATACCAAGAGGGTGGCTACACCTTC
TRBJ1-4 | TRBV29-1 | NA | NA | CSVEGGEATNEKLFF | TGCAGCGTTGAAGGGGGAGAAGCAACTAATGAAAAACTGTTTTTT
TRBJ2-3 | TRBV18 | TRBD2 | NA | CASSSPGLAGGADTQYF | TGTGCCAGCTCATCCCCCGGACTAGCCGGGGGTGCAGATACGCAGTATTTT
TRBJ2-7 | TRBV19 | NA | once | CASSPTGLAVNSYEQYF | TGTGCCAGTAGTCCCACCGGGCTAGCTGTGAACTCCTACGAGCAGTACTTC
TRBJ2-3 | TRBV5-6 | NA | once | CASSHPRGDTQYF | TGTGCCAGCAGCCACCCCAGGGGAGATACGCAGTATTTT
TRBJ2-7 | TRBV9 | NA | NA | CASSVDVEREQYF | TGTGCCAGCAGCGTAGATGTGGAGAGGGAGCAGTACTTC
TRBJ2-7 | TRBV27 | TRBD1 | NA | CASSRDSRAYEQYF | TGTGCCAGCAGTCGGGACAGTCGAGCCTACGAGCAGTACTTC